This T cell receptor (beta chain) was recorded in a study of T cell repertoires in cytomegalovirus infection. TCRdb reanalysed the reads using MiXCR and keeps one entry per CDR3 protein. The sample holds some 220,000 distinct CDR3 sequences, roughly two fifths seen once. This clonotype showed up just a few times. Antigen: not known. The CDR3 runs to 14 residues. The J segment lost 3 bases and the V segment lost 7 bases, leaving 6 bases of the junction unmatched. The sequenced sample was CD8+ T cells from cultured PBMCs, obtained from culture after CMV antigen stimulation. The receptor comes from a human donor in good health (CMV status not recorded). Some clones in this sample may be carry-over from other donors' samples. The rearrangement links TRBV12-3 or TRBV12-4 to TRBJ1-1; 9 bases fit TRBD1. Written as DNA, the CDR3 is TGTGCCAGCACACCCGGGACAGGGTACACTGAAGCTTTCTTT. It is translated as CASTPGTGYTEAFF.